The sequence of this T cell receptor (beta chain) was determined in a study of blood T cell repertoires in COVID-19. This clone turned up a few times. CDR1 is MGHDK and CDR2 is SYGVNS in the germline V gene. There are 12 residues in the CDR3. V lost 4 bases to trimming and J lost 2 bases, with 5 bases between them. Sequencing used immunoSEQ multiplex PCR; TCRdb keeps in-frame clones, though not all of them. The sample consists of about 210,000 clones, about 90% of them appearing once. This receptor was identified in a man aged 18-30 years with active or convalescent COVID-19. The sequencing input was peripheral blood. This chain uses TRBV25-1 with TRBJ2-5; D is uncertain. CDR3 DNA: TGTGCCAGCAGTGCATCACAAGAGACCCAGTACTTC. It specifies CASSASQETQYF.